Below, one T cell receptor (beta chain) is given with its context. The V and J ends lost 1 base and 5 bases, in that order; junction bases with no gene match: 6. Germline loops: CDR1 SGHVS, CDR2 FNYEAQ. CDR3 length equals 15 residues. TCRdb analysed the 5' RACE reads with MiXCR anew, one entry per CDR3 protein. The data show more than 300,000 distinct CDR3 sequences, around 20% seen once. The data are from a study of T-cell memory formation after mild COVID-19. The rearrangement uses TRBV7-6 and TRBJ2-5; 8 bases fit TRBD2. The sample consisted of PBMCs or a T cell subset sorted from them (not recorded which). The sequence derives from a young man who had mild COVID-19 (a few samples of this study predate the infection). Cell type and time point are not known. The CDR3 protein is CASSLEAGDGETQYF. As DNA, the CDR3 is TGTGCCAGCAGCTTAGAAGCGGGGGACGGGGAGACCCAGTACTTC.